This T cell receptor (beta chain) is from a study of human T cells and chemical hapten exposure. This clonotype has at least ten counts. Documented time point: pre-sensitization, week 0. Specified treatment: therapeutic diphenylcyclopropenone sensitization with weekly scalp DPC. Before extraction, the whole blood was not fractionated, and total RNA was taken from it. Germline V gene lookup returns CDR1 MNHNS and CDR2 SASEGT. The V and J ends lost 7 bases and 3 bases respectively, with 4 bases between them. This CDR3 spans 11 amino acids. From the RACE reads, TCRdb called clonotypes with MiXCR, one entry per CDR3 protein. The data hold approximately 32,000 distinct CDR3 sequences, with less than 15% observed a single time.

V is TRBV6-1 and J is TRBJ1-3; D is ambiguous. This clonotype was obtained from a woman in her forties with alopecia areata. Some clones in this sample may be carry-over from other donors' samples. Sample: whole blood, taken in connection with sensitization to the hapten diphenylcyclopropenone (DPC). CDR3 amino acids: CASTSGNTIYF. The CDR3 nucleotides read TGTGCCAGCACCAGTGGAAACACCATATATTTT.